This entry features one T cell receptor (beta chain) sequence. What it binds is not known. The assay was carried out at the deep level. The authors distributed each subset's genomic DNA evenly over several immunoSEQ plates. The authors loaded roughly 200 ng DNA, about 30,000 T cell genomes, into sorted-subset replicate PCRs. TCRdb's copy holds only in-frame clones and misses some; the assay was immunoSEQ multiplex PCR. The sample gives around 550,000 clones, roughly 96% of which show up once; 0.11% is in the top ten. CD8 cells regarded as naive lacked CD45RO, were positively chosen for CCR7, and omitted terminally differentiated effector memory CD45RA+ cells. This record belongs to a study of shared clonotypes between healthy human individuals. The study, taken as a whole, reports: Generation probabilities of non-shared clonotypes were lower (relative to those shared by all four donors).

This CDR3 region has 15 residues. V lost 0 bases, J lost 0 bases, and 6 bases lay in between. CDR1 and CDR2 (germline): SGHAT, FQNNGV. The sequence came from a woman in her twenties or thirties in good health. The chain employs TRBV11-2 and TRBJ1-3, with unresolved D. Material: naive CD8+ T cells sorted from blood. DNA of the CDR3: TGTGCCAGCAGCTTAGAGAGGAGCTCTGGAAACACCATATATTTT. Encoded protein: CASSLERSSGNTIYF. Variable domain in full (rest from reference TRBV11-2 and TRBJ1-3): EAGVAQSPRYKIIEKRQSVAFWCNPISGHATLYWYQQILGQGPKLLIQFQNNGVVDDSQLPKDRFSAERLKGVDSTLKIQPAKLEDSAVYLCASSLERSSGNTIYFGEGSWLTVV.